This TCR beta chain was obtained from a study of control samples from healthy donors and cancer patients. Losses at the gene ends were 5 bases for V and 3 bases for J; bases not matched to a gene: 5. CDR3 size: 16 residues. The germline V gene has CDR1 MRHNA and CDR2 SNTAGT. TCRdb's table, derived via immunoSEQ multiplex PCR, lists solely in-frame clones and lacks some. The table shows about 55,000 clones, with approximately 85% occurring only once. The sequence derives from a man in his fifties or sixties in good health. V and J are TRBV6-4 and TRBJ2-2; 11 nucleotides align to TRBD1. Sequenced input: blood. The CDR3 reads CASSTWTGGYTGELFF. DNA for the CDR3: TGTGCCAGCAGTACTTGGACAGGGGGCTACACCGGGGAGCTGTTTTTT.